The 10 T cell receptor beta chains in this list originate from one sample, sequenced in a study of shared clonotypes between healthy human individuals. Sequencing was performed with immunoSEQ multiplex PCR; in TCRdb, only in-frame clones are kept and a portion is missing. The table includes fewer than 700,000 clones, just over 75% detected once. Sequences were obtained from PBMCs. The source is a woman aged 40 to 55 in good health. Some clones in this sample may be carry-over from other donors' samples.

The genes are TRBV7-9 and TRBJ2-1, with 8 bases that match TRBD1. Per the germline V gene, CDR1 is SEHNR and CDR2 is FQNEAQ (reference sequence). After removal of 5 bases from V and 7 bases from J, the junction contained 7 bases not matched to a gene. The CDR3 runs 14 residues. As DNA, the CDR3 is TGTGCCAGCAGCCCAGGACAGGGACGGAATGAGCAGTTCTTC. Residues: CASSPGQGRNEQFF.

This clone has a single count. The chain links TRBV2 to TRBJ2-7; no definite D call. The CDR3 runs to 15 residues. Trimming cost V 3 bases and J 2 bases, with 14 bases left between them. Germline values: CDR1 SNHLY, CDR2 FYNNEI. This CDR3 is CASSEGTSGTYEQYF. The DNA of the CDR3 is TGTGCCAGCAGTGAGGGAACCTCAGGCACCTACGAGCAGTACTTC. Looking up the rest from reference TRBV2 and TRBJ2-7 gives the full variable domain: EPEVTQTPSHQVTQMGQEVILRCVPISNHLYFYWYRQILGQKVEFLVSFYNNEISEKSEIFDDQFSVERPDGSNFTLKIRSTKLEDSAMYFCASSEGTSGTYEQYFGPGTRLTVT.

The CDR3 spells CASSSGGYSNQPQHF. Here the CDR3 DNA reads TGTGCCAGCAGCTCAGGGGGATATAGCAATCAGCCCCAGCATTTT. The genes are TRBV7-9 and TRBJ1-5, with 7 positions matching TRBD1. The CDR3 spans 15 residues. Trimming at V came to 4 bases and at J to 0 bases, leaving 3 bases not matched to a gene. Germline V lookup: CDR1 SEHNR, CDR2 FQNEAQ (reference sequence). Variable domain in full (rest from reference TRBV7-9 and TRBJ1-5): DTGVSQNPRHKITKRGQNVTFRCDPISEHNRLYWYRQTLGQGPEFLTYFQNEAQLEKSRLLSDRFSAERPKGSFSTLEIQRTEQGDSAMYLCASSSGGYSNQPQHFGDGTRLSIL.

The chain combines TRBV5-4 with TRBJ1-2; TRBD1 agrees at 9 bases. Germline V gene sequence: CDR1 SGHNT, CDR2 YYREEE (reference sequence). CDR3 length: 14 residues. J gave up 7 bases and V 2 bases, and 6 bases lay outside the gene matches. In DNA, the CDR3 is TGTGCCAGCAGCTTAGGGGACAGGGCCGGTGGCTACACCTTC. Translated, it gives CASSLGDRAGGYTF.

The chain links TRBV5-5 to TRBJ2-2; D unclear. V lost 1 base to trimming and J lost 3 bases, with 7 bases between them. This CDR3 has 14 residues. CDR1 is SGHKS and CDR2 is YYEKEE in the germline V gene (reference sequence). The CDR3, as DNA: TGTGCCAGCAGCTTGAAAGGGCACACCGGGGAGCTGTTTTTT. Protein product: CASSLKGHTGELFF.

The V and J genes are TRBV18 and TRBJ1-3; TRBD1 aligns across 7 bases. CDR1 and CDR2 from the germline V gene are KGHSH and LQKENI. The junction had 12 bases not matched to a gene; V was cut back by 5 bases and J by 14 bases. The CDR3 sequence is 13 residues long. CDR3 DNA: TGTGCCAGCTCAGAAGCCCGGGACAGAGCCTTATATTTT. Its protein product is CASSEARDRALYF.

On this clone: Other DNA sequences from this sample encode an identical CDR3 as well. This rearrangement joins TRBV7-2 to TRBJ2-7; D unresolved. The CDR3 spans 12 residues. V gave up 0 bases and J gave up 4 bases, with 4 bases separating them. Germline-derived CDR1 and CDR2 are SGHTA and FQGNSA. As DNA, the CDR3 is TGTGCCAGCAGCTTAGCTACGTACGAGCAGTACTTC. Protein product: CASSLATYEQYF.

V gene TRBV19 combines with J gene TRBJ2-7; 14 bases are shared with TRBD2. The V gene's germline CDR1 is LNHDA and CDR2 SQIVND (reference sequence). V lost 7 bases, J lost 0 bases, and 11 bases stayed unmatched. There are 18 residues in the CDR3. DNA of the CDR3: TGTGCCAGTATCCGACCTCGGGGACTAGCGGGGGCCTCCTACGAGCAGTACTTC. This sequence encodes CASIRPRGLAGASYEQYF.

This rearrangement joins TRBV18 to TRBJ1-1; no clear D gene. V was cut by 2 bases and J by 11 bases, with 15 bases left in between. The CDR3 runs to 13 residues. Germline lookup yields CDR1 KGHSH and CDR2 LQKENI. Written as DNA, the CDR3 is TGTGCCAGCTCACCAAATTCACTGGGGTTGGCTTTCTTT. It codes for CASSPNSLGLAFF.

The rearrangement uses TRBV5-4 and TRBJ2-3; maybe TRBD2 (6 bases). The germline V and J ends were trimmed by 0 bases and 1 base, with 15 bases remaining between them. Germline loops: CDR1 SGHNT, CDR2 YYREEE (reference sequence). The length of the CDR3 is 17 residues. The CDR3 nucleotides read TGTGCCAGCAGCTTGGTGGCGTATAGCGGTCGCACAGATACGCAGTATTTT. Translation: CASSLVAYSGRTDTQYF.